The present TCR beta chain was sequenced within a study of CXCR3-negative and CXCR3-positive naive CD8 T cells. Naivety in CD8+ T cells corresponded to a CD45RO-CCR7+CD27+CD95- phenotype. UMI-labeled 5' RACE TRB cDNA libraries were prepared from the cells. TCRdb reanalyzed the 5' RACE reads, giving one entry per CDR3 protein sequence and no DNA. The table lists 49,000 or so distinct CDR3 sequences. This CDR3 contains 13 residues. CDR1 is MRHNA and CDR2 is SNTAGT in the germline V gene. Study-wide results and caveats: Both of the naive subsets showed about the same high diversity, but memory CD8+ cells had much less. When CXCR3-positive naive cells were set against CXCR3-negative naive cells, the former had more hydrophobic TRB CDR3s. Most assays were run on fresh PBMCs (CXCR3 expression partially decreased after cryopreservation). The TRBV-TRBJ usage of naive CXCR3-negative and CXCR3-positive cells was similar, but that of memory cells differed.

As for this clonotype: The antigen remains undetermined.

The chain couples TRBV6-4 to TRBJ2-1. The sequence was obtained from a human donor in good health. Some clones in this sample may be carry-over from other donors' samples. Sample: naive CXCR3+ CD8+ T cells from blood. Stated subset: CD45RO-CCR7+CD27+CD95- naive CD8+ T cells expressing CXCR3 (TNR3+). The CDR3 here is CASSERTNNEQFF.